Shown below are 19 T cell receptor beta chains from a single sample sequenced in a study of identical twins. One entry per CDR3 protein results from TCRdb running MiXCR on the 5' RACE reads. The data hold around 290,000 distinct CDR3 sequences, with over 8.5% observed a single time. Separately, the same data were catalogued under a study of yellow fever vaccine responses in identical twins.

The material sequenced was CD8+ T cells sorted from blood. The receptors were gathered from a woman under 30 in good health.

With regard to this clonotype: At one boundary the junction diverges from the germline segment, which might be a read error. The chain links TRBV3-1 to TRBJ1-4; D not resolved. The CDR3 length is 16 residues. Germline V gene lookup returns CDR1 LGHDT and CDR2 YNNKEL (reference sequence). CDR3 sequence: CASSQERARANEKLSF. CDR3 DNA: TGTGCCAGCAGCCAAGAGAGGGCTCGGGCTAATGAAAAACTGTCTTTT.

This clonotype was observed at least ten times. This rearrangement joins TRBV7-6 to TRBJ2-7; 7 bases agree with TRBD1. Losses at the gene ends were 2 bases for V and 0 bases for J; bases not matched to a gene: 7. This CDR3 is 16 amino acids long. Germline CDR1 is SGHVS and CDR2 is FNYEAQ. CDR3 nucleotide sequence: TGTGCCAGCAGCTTATATGCCGGGACAGTCTCCTACGAGCAGTACTTC. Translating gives CASSLYAGTVSYEQYF.

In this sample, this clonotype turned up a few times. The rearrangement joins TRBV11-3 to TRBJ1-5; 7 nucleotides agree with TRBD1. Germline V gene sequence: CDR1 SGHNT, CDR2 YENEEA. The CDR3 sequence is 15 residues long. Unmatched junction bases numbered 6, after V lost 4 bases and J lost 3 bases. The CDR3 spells CASSSTGSPNQPQHF. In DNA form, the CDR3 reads TGTGCCAGCAGCTCGACAGGGTCCCCCAATCAGCCCCAGCATTTT.

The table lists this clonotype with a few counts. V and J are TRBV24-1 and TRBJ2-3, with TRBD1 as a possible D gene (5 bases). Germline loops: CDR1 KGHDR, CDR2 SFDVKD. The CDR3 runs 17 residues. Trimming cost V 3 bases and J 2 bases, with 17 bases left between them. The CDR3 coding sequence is TGTGCCACCAGTGATAGGGGTACGGAAGTCATCACAGATACGCAGTATTTT. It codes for CATSDRGTEVITDTQYF.

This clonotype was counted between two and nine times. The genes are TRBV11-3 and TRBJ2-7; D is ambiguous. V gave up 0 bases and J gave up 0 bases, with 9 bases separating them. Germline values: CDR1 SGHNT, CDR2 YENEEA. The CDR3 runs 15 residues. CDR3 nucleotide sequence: TGTGCCAGCAGCTTAGATTCCGCAGCCTCCTACGAGCAGTACTTC. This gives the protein CASSLDSAASYEQYF.

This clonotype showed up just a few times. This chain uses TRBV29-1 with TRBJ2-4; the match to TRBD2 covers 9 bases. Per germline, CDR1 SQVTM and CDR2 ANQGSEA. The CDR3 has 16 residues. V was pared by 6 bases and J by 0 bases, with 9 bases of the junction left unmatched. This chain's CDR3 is CSVRGVAGVAKNIQYF. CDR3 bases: TGCAGCGTCAGGGGAGTAGCGGGGGTAGCCAAAAACATTCAGTACTTC. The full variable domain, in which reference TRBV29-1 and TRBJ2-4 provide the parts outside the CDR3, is SAVISQKPSRDICQRGTSLTIQCQVDSQVTMMFWYRQQPGQSLTLIATANQGSEATYESGFVIDKFPISRPNLTFSTLTVSNMSPEDSSIYLCSVRGVAGVAKNIQYFGAGTRLSVL.

CDR3 nucleotides: TGCAGTGCTAGAGGGACTAGCCCCTACAATGAGCAGTTCTTC. This encodes CSARGTSPYNEQFF. The chain employs TRBV20-1 and TRBJ2-1, with 8 bases identical to TRBD2. From germline, CDR1 is DFQATT and CDR2 SNEGSKA (reference sequence). V dropped 1 base and J dropped 2; count of bases not matched to a gene: 1. The CDR3 totals 14 residues.

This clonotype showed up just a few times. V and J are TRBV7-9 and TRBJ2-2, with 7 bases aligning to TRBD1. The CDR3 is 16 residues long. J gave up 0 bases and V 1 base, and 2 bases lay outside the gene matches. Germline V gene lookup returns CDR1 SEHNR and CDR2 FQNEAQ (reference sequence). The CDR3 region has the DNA TGTGCCAGCAGCTTAGGTACAGGGGCGAACACCGGGGAGCTGTTTTTT. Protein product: CASSLGTGANTGELFF.

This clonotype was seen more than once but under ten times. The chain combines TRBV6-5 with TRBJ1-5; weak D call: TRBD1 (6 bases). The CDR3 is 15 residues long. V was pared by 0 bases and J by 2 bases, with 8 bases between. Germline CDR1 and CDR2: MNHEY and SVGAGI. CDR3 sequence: CASSYSSGGNQPQHF. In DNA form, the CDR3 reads TGTGCCAGCAGTTACTCATCAGGGGGCAATCAGCCCCAGCATTTT.

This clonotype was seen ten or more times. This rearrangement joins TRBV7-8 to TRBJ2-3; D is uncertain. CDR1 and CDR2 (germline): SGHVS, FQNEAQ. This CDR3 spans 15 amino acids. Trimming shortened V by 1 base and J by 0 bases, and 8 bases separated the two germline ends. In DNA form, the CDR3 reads TGTGCCAGCAGCTTAGATGATACTAGCACAGATACGCAGTATTTT. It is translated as CASSLDDTSTDTQYF.

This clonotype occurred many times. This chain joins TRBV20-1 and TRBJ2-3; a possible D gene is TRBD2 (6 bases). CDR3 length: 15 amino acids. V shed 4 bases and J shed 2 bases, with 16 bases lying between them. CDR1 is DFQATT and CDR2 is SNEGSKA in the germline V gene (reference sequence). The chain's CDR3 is CSAKGLPDPTDTQYF. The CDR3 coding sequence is TGCAGTGCTAAGGGACTCCCGGACCCCACAGATACGCAGTATTTT.

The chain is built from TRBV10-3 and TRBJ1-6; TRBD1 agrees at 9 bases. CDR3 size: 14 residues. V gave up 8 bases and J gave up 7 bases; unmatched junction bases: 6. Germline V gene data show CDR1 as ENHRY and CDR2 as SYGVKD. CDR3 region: CAIGTGTVNSPLHF. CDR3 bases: TGTGCCATCGGGACAGGGACGGTAAATTCACCCCTCCACTTT.

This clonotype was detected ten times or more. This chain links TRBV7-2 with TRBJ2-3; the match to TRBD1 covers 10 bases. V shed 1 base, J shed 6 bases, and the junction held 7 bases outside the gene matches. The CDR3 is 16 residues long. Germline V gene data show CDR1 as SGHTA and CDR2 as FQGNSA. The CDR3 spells CASSLGAGQGRDTQYF. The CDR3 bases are TGTGCCAGCAGCTTAGGAGCGGGACAGGGGAGGGATACGCAGTATTTT.

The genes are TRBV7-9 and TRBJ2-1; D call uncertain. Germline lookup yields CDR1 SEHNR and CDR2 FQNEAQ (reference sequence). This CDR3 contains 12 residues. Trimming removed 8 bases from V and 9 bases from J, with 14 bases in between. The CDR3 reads CASLSQAREQFF. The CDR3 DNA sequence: TGTGCCAGCCTAAGTCAGGCGCGTGAGCAGTTCTTC. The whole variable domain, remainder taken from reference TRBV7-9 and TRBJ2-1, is DTGVSQNPRHKITKRGQNVTFRCDPISEHNRLYWYRQTLGQGPEFLTYFQNEAQLEKSRLLSDRFSAERPKGSFSTLEIQRTEQGDSAMYLCASLSQAREQFFGPGTRLTVL.

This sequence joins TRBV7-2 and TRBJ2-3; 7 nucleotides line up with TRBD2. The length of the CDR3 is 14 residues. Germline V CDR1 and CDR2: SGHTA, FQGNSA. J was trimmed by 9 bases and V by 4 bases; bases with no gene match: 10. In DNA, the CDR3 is TGTGCCAGCAGCTGGGCGGGAGAAGGAGAAACGCAGTATTTT. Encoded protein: CASSWAGEGETQYF. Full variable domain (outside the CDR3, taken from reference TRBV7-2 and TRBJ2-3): GAGVSQSPSNKVTEKGKDVELRCDPISGHTALYWYRQSLGQGLEFLIYFQGNSAPDKSGLPSDRFSAERTGGSVSTLTIQRTQQEDSAVYLCASSWAGEGETQYFGPGTRLTVL.

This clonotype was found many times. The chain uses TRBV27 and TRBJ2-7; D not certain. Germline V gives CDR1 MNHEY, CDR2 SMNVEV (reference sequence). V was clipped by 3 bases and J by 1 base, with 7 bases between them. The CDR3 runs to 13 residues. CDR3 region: CASSLTYSYEQYF. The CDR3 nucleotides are TGTGCCAGCAGTTTGACCTATTCCTACGAGCAGTACTTC.

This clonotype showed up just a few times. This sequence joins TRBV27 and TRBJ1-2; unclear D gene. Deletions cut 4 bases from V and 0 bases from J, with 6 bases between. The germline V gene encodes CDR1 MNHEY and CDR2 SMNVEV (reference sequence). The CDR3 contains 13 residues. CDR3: CASSYGANYGYTF. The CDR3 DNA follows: TGTGCCAGCAGTTATGGCGCTAACTATGGCTACACCTTC.

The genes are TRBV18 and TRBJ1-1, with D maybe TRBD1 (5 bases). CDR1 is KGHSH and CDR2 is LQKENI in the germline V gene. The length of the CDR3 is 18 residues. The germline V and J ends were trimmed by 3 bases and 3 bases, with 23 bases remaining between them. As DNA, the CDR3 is TGTGCCAGCTCACCGGGGTTAGAGGGATGGGGGACGGACACTGAAGCTTTCTTT. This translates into CASSPGLEGWGTDTEAFF.

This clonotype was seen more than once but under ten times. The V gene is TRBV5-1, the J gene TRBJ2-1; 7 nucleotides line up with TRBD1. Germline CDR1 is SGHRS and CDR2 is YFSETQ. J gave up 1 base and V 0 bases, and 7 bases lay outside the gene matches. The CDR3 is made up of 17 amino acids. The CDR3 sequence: CASSLAPGQISYNEQFF. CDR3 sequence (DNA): TGCGCCAGCAGCTTGGCACCGGGACAGATATCCTACAATGAGCAGTTCTTC. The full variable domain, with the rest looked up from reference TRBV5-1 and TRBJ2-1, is KAGVTQTPRYLIKTRGQQVTLSCSPISGHRSVSWYQQTPGQGLQFLFEYFSETQRNKGNFPGRFSGRQFSNSRSEMNVSTLELGDSALYLCASSLAPGQISYNEQFFGPGTRLTVL.